Listed below are T cell receptor beta chains from one sample, sequenced in a study of post-analysis software for immune sequencing data. MiXCR was run by TCRdb on the PCR reads, yielding one entry per CDR3 protein. The data hold roughly 600,000 distinct CDR3 sequences, with 44% observed a single time. Sample: blood. The receptors were gathered from a girl aged 10 to 17 with multiple sclerosis. The CDR3 runs from the conserved cysteine through the conserved F or W. Each record gives: J gene, D gene, V gene, clone size, CDR3 DNA, CDR3 protein. The D gene is left open where the match is weak. Clone size is not always given. Where it is, it says once, few, many or a class for expanded clones.

TRBJ2-6 | - | TRBV11-3 | once | TGTGCCAGCAGTCTCGTATGGGCTGGGGCCAACGTCCTGACTTTC | CASSLVWAGANVLTF
TRBJ2-7 | - | TRBV7-9 | - | TGTGCCAGCAGCCCTAGACAGCCCCTGAGCTCCTACGAGCAGTACTTC | CASSPRQPLSSYEQYF
TRBJ1-1 | - | TRBV4-1 | - | TGCGCCAGCAGCCAAGATAGAAGAGCTTTCTTT | CASSQDRRAFF
TRBJ2-7 | TRBD2 | TRBV29-1 | few | TGCAGCGTGGCCGGGACTAGCGGCTCCTACGAGCAGTACTTC | CSVAGTSGSYEQYF
TRBJ2-6 | - | TRBV7-9 | few | TGTGCCAGCAGCTACAATACAGGCATAGGCTCTGGGGCCAACGTCCTGACTTTC | CASSYNTGIGSGANVLTF
TRBJ2-1 | - | TRBV5-6 | - | TGTGCCAGCAGCCGCCGCGGGACTGGAGGGGATGAGCAGTTCTTC | CASSRRGTGGDEQFF
TRBJ2-7 | TRBD2 | TRBV4-1 | - | TGCGCCAGCAGCCAAATAACAGCGGGAAGGTACGAGCAGTACTTC | CASSQITAGRYEQYF
TRBJ2-4 | - | TRBV7-2 | - | TGTGCCAGCAGCTTGGGCCCCACTCCGGGTTACTCCAAAAACATTCAGTACTTC | CASSLGPTPGYSKNIQYF
TRBJ2-1 | TRBD2 | TRBV5-1 | - | TGCGCCAGCAGCTCTAGCGGGTTAGCGGTCGATGAGCAGTTCTTC | CASSSSGLAVDEQFF
TRBJ2-5 | TRBD2 | TRBV29-1 | - | TGCAGCGTTGCCCTCACGGGAGGGCGAGAGCAGTACTTC | CSVALTGGREQYF